This T cell receptor beta chain derives from a study of blood T cell repertoires in COVID-19. As originally analysed: Nucleated cell number was recorded as an estimate derived from reference gene primer amplification. The repertoire was sequenced with immunoSEQ multiplex PCR; TCRdb's copy has only in-frame clones and lacks some. V, J and clone size were drawn from that table, and D and trimming were deduced from the DNA. The sample records 150,000 to 200,000 clones, around 89% being singletons. Those enrolled, adults aged roughly 18 to 89 years, came from 24 US areas. This TCR was recovered from a woman aged 18-29 years who had recovered from COVID-19. Sample: PBMCs or T cells enriched from blood (not recorded which).

In DNA form, the CDR3 reads TGTGCCAGCGCTATGTCGGGGTACGATGGCTACACCTTC. It translates to CASAMSGYDGYTF. The genes are TRBV27 and TRBJ1-2; no reliable D call. This CDR3 has 13 amino acids. Germline V gives CDR1 MNHEY, CDR2 SMNVEV (reference sequence). V was clipped by 8 bases and J by 6 bases, with 16 bases between them.